Presented here are 10 T cell receptor beta chains from one specimen sequenced in a study of spatial heterogeneity in lung cancer. TCRdb re-analysed the 5' RACE reads in MiXCR, keeping a single row per CDR3 protein. Of about 120,000 distinct CDR3 sequences listed, less than 15% are singletons. Time point noted: blood at routine non-recurrence follow-up after resection. No cell sorting; template was whole RNA from tumor, lung tissue or PBMC. The sequencing here drew on PBMCs, taken at follow-up. Receptors originate from a male donor with early-stage non-small cell lung cancer.

This clonotype was counted between two and nine times. The J gene is TRBJ2-7, the V gene TRBV2; TRBD1 might be the D (7 bases). Trimming shortened V by 6 bases and J by 5 bases, and 23 bases separated the two germline ends. This CDR3 contains 16 residues. Germline assignment: CDR1 SNHLY and CDR2 FYNNEI. Here the CDR3 DNA reads TGTGCCAGCAGCTCCGACAGGGTCGGGAGAGAAGACGAGCAGTACTTC. It specifies CASSSDRVGREDEQYF. Drawing the rest from reference TRBV2 and TRBJ2-7, the complete variable domain is EPEVTQTPSHQVTQMGQEVILRCVPISNHLYFYWYRQILGQKVEFLVSFYNNEISEKSEIFDDQFSVERPDGSNFTLKIRSTKLEDSAMYFCASSSDRVGREDEQYFGPGTRLTVT.

This clonotype was detected ten times or more. The gene calls are TRBV6-1 and TRBJ1-5; maybe TRBD1 (5 bases). Looked up from germline, CDR1 is MNHNS and CDR2 is SASEGT. Trimming pared 6 bases from V and 4 bases from J, leaving 19 bases between. The CDR3 loop spans 16 amino acids. Here the CDR3 reads CASSLRGRLSNQPQHF. CDR3 coding DNA: TGTGCCAGCAGCCTCCGGGGCCGTCTCAGTAATCAGCCCCAGCATTTT.

The gene calls are TRBV12-3 or TRBV12-4 and TRBJ1-3; 9 bases align to TRBD1. This CDR3 spans 15 amino acids. The ends lost 5 bases at V and 3 bases at J; junction bases unmatched: 5. The CDR3 region has the DNA TGTGCCAGCAGTCGTACAGGGGGCTTTGGAAACACCATATATTTT. Translated: CASSRTGGFGNTIYF.

V usage is TRBV6-5 and J usage is TRBJ2-1; TRBD1 matches at 10 bases. V trimming: 6 bases; J trimming: 7 bases; junction bases outside the gene matches: 15. The CDR3 runs to 17 residues. The germline V gene encodes CDR1 MNHEY and CDR2 SVGAGI. The CDR3 protein is CASSHRQGTGVRNEQFF. CDR3 bases: TGTGCCAGCAGCCACCGGCAGGGGACAGGGGTACGAAATGAGCAGTTCTTC.

This clonotype was detected only a few times. V is TRBV5-1 and J is TRBJ2-7; the match to TRBD1 covers 8 bases. The CDR3 totals 15 residues. V shed 4 bases and J 2 bases; nucleotides not matched to a gene: 8. Looked up from germline, CDR1 is SGHRS and CDR2 is YFSETQ. CDR3 protein: CASSLQRTGPYEQYF. DNA of the CDR3: TGCGCCAGCAGCCTGCAGCGGACAGGGCCCTACGAGCAGTACTTC.

Ten or more counts support this clonotype. V and J are TRBV28 and TRBJ1-3, with D perhaps matching TRBD1 (6 bases). In germline, CDR1 is MDHEN, CDR2 SYDVKM. The CDR3 spans 16 residues. V gave up 4 bases and J gave up 0 bases, with 13 bases separating them. In DNA, the CDR3 is TGTGCCAGCAGTTCCACAACAGGGACCTCTGGAAACACCATATATTTT. Translating it yields CASSSTTGTSGNTIYF.

The rearrangement links TRBV28 to TRBJ1-6; no clear D. V was clipped by 3 bases and J by 5 bases, with 17 bases between them. Germline assignment: CDR1 MDHEN and CDR2 SYDVKM. The CDR3 covers 17 residues. Here the CDR3 reads CASSLWSWYGDNSPLHF. CDR3 nucleotide sequence: TGTGCCAGCAGTTTGTGGAGTTGGTACGGGGATAATTCACCCCTCCACTTT.

This clonotype came up a few times. The chain links TRBV28 to TRBJ2-7, with a possible D match to TRBD1 (5 bases). With 3 bases removed from V and 5 bases from J, the gap between germline ends came to 11 bases. The CDR3 runs 13 residues. Germline V lookup: CDR1 MDHEN, CDR2 SYDVKM. CDR3 DNA: TGTGCCAGCAGTTTTTCAGGGTTCGACGAGCAGTACTTC. It specifies CASSFSGFDEQYF.

This sequence joins TRBV12-5 and TRBJ1-5, with unresolved D. CDR3 length: 11 residues. Germline V gene data show CDR1 as LGHNT and CDR2 as FRNRAP. The V end was cut by 6 bases, the J end by 5 bases, with 5 bases between. CDR3 DNA: TGTGCTAGTGGCCCGTATCAGCCCCAGCATTTT. Its protein is CASGPYQPQHF. The full variable domain, its missing parts supplied by reference TRBV12-5 and TRBJ1-5, is DARVTQTPRHKVTEMGQEVTMRCQPILGHNTVFWYRQTMMQGLELLAYFRNRAPLDDSGMPKDRFSAEMPDATLATLKIQPSEPRDSAVYFCASGPYQPQHFGDGTRLSIL.

The rearrangement links TRBV29-1 to TRBJ2-5; the D gene is possibly TRBD1 (5 bases). The CDR3 is 13 residues long. Between the trimmed V and J ends, which lost 7 bases and 2 bases, there was a span of 14 bases. Germline V gives CDR1 SQVTM, CDR2 ANQGSEA. The CDR3 here is CSEGSGDQETQYF. CDR3 DNA: TGCAGCGAGGGGTCAGGAGATCAAGAGACCCAGTACTTC. The full variable domain, completed using reference TRBV29-1 and TRBJ2-5, is SAVISQKPSRDICQRGTSLTIQCQVDSQVTMMFWYRQQPGQSLTLIATANQGSEATYESGFVIDKFPISRPNLTFSTLTVSNMSPEDSSIYLCSEGSGDQETQYFGPGTRLLVL.